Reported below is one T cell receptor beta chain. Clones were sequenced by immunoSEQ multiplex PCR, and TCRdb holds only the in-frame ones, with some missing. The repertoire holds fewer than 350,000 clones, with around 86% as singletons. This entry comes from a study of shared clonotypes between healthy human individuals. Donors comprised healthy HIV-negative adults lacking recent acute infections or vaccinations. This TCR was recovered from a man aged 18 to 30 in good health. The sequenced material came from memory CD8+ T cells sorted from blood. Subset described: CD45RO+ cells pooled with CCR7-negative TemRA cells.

The CDR3 loop reads CAWEDGSNQPQHF. The CDR3 DNA follows: TGTGCCTGGGAGGACGGGAGCAATCAGCCCCAGCATTTT. The rearrangement links TRBV30 to TRBJ1-5; no clear D gene. The germline V and J ends were trimmed by 5 bases and 1 base, with 9 bases remaining between them. Germline CDR1 GTSNPN, CDR2 SVGIG (reference sequence). This CDR3 region has 13 residues. The full variable domain, its missing parts supplied by reference TRBV30 and TRBJ1-5, is SQTIHQWPATLVQPVGSPLSLECTVEGTSNPNLYWYRQAAGRGLQLLFYSVGIGQISSEVPQNLSASRPQDRQFILSSKKLLLSDSGFYLCAWEDGSNQPQHFGDGTRLSIL.